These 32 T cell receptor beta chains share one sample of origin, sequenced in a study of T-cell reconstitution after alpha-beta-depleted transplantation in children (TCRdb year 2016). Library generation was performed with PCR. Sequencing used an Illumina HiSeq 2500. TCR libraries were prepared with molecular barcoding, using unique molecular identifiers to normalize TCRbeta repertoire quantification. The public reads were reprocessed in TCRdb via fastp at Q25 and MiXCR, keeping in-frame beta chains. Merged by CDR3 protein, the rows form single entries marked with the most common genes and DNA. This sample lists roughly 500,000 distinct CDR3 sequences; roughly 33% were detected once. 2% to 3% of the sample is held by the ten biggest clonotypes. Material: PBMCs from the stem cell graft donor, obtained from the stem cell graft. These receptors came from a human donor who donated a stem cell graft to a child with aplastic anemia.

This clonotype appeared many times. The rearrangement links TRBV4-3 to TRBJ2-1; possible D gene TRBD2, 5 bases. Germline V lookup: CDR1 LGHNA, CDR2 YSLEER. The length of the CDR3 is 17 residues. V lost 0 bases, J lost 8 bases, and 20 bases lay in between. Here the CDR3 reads CASSQDFHGEGFHEQFF. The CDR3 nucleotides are TGCGCCAGCAGCCAAGATTTCCACGGAGAGGGATTCCATGAGCAGTTCTTC.

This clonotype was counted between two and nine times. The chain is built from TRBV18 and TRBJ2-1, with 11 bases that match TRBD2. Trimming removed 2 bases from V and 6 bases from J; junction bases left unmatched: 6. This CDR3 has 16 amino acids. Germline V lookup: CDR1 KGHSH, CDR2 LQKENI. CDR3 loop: CASSPVGLAGGNEQFF. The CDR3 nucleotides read TGTGCCAGCTCACCAGTGGGCCTAGCGGGAGGCAATGAGCAGTTCTTC.

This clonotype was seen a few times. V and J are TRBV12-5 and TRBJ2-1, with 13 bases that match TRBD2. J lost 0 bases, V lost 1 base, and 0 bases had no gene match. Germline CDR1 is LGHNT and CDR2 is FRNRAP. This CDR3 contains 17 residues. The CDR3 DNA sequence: TGTGCTAGTGGTTTGGGGACTAGCGGGAGCTCCTACAATGAGCAGTTCTTC. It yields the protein CASGLGTSGSSYNEQFF.

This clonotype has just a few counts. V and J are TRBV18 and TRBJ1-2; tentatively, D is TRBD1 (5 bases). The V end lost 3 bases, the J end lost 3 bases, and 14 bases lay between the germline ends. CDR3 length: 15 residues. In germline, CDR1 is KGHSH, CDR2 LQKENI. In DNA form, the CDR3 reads TGTGCCAGCTCACCTGAGGGGTTTGATTACTATGGCTACACCTTC. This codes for CASSPEGFDYYGYTF.

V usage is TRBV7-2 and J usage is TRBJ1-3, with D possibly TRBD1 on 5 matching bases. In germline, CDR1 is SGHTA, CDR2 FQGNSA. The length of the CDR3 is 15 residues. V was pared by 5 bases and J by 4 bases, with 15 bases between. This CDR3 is CASSPREGRGNTIYF. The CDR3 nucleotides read TGTGCCAGCAGCCCCAGGGAGGGTAGGGGAAACACCATATATTTT.

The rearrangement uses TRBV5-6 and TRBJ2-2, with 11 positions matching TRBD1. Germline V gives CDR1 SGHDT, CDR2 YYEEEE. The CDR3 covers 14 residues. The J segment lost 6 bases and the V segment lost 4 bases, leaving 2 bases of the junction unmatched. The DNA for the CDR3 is TGTGCCAGCAGCCGGGACAGGGGGGCCGGGGAGCTGTTTTTT. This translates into CASSRDRGAGELFF.

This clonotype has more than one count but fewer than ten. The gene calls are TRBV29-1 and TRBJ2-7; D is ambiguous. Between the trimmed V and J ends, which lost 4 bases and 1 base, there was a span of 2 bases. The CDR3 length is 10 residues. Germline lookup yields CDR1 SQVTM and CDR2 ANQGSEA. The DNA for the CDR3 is TGCAGCGTTGGGTCCTACGAGCAGTACTTC. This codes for CSVGSYEQYF.

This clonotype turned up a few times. The CDR3 region has the DNA TGTGCCAGCAGCCTGGGGGGGTCGGGGCTGACCACTGAAGCTTTCTTT. Its protein is CASSLGGSGLTTEAFF. The gene calls are TRBV6-1 and TRBJ1-1, with D possibly matching TRBD1 (5 bases). Trimming removed 6 bases from V and 4 bases from J, with 21 bases in between. The CDR3 runs 16 residues. Germline CDR1 MNHNS, CDR2 SASEGT.

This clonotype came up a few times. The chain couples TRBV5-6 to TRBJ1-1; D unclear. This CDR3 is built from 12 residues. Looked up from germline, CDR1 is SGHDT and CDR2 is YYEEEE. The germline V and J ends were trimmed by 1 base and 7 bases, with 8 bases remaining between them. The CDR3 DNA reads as TGTGCCAGCAGCTTGCCAGCGGGTGAAGCTTTCTTT. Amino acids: CASSLPAGEAFF.

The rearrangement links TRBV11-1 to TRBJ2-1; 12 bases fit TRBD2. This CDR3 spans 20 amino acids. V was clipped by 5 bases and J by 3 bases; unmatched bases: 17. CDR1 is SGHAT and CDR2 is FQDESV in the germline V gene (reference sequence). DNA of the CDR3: TGTGCCAGCAGCCCAGGGGGGACTAGCGGGCTCGGCCATTACTACAATGAGCAGTTCTTC. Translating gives CASSPGGTSGLGHYYNEQFF.

The CDR3 DNA is TGTGCCAGCAGTTTTGGAAAGGGCACTGAAGCTTTCTTT. Its translation: CASSFGKGTEAFF. The chain recombines TRBV27 with TRBJ1-1, with unresolved D. The CDR3 is 13 residues long. In germline, CDR1 is MNHEY, CDR2 SMNVEV (reference sequence). Trimming removed 3 bases at V and 4 bases at J, with 9 bases between.

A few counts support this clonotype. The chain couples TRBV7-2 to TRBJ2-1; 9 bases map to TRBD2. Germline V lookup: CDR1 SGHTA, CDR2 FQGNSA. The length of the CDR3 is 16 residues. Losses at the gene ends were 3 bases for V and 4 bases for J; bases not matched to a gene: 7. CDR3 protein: CASSLSVAGAYNEQFF. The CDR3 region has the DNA TGTGCCAGCAGCTTGAGTGTAGCGGGAGCTTACAATGAGCAGTTCTTC. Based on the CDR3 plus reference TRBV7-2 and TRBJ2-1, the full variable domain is GAGVSQSPSNKVTEKGKDVELRCDPISGHTALYWYRQSLGQGLEFLIYFQGNSAPDKSGLPSDRFSAERTGGSVSTLTIQRTQQEDSAVYLCASSLSVAGAYNEQFFGPGTRLTVL.

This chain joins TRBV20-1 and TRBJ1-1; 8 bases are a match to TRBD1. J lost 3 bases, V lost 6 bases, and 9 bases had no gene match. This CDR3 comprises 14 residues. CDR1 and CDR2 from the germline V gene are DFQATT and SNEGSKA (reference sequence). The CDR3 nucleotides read TGCAGTGCCTCCAGGACAGGGTCCCACACTGAAGCTTTCTTT. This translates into CSASRTGSHTEAFF.

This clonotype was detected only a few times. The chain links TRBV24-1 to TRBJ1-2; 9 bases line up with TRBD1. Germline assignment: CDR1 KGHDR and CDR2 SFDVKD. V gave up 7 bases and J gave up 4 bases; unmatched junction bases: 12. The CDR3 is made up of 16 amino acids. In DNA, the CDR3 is TGTGCCACCAGCGGCAGGACGCCGGGACAGGGCTATGGCTACACCTTC. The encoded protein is CATSGRTPGQGYGYTF.

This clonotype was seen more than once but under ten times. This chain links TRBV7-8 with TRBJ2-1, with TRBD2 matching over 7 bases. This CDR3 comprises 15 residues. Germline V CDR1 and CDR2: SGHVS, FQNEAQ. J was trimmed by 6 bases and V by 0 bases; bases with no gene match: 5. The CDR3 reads CASSLAGGGSNEQFF. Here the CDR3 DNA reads TGTGCCAGCAGCTTAGCGGGGGGAGGGTCCAATGAGCAGTTCTTC. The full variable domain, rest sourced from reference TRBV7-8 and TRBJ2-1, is GAGVSQSPRYKVAKRGQDVALRCDPISGHVSLFWYQQALGQGPEFLTYFQNEAQLDKSGLPSDRFFAERPEGSVSTLKIQRTQQEDSAVYLCASSLAGGGSNEQFFGPGTRLTVL.

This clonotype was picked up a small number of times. The CDR3 region is CASRSREGKVLYEQYV. Written as DNA, the CDR3 is TGTGCAAGTCGCTCAAGGGAGGGGAAGGTTCTATACGAGCAGTACGTC. The chain links TRBV12-2 to TRBJ2-7; the table names TRBD2, a call not compared with the DNA. TRBV12-2 corresponds to a pseudogene. The CDR3 is 16 residues long.

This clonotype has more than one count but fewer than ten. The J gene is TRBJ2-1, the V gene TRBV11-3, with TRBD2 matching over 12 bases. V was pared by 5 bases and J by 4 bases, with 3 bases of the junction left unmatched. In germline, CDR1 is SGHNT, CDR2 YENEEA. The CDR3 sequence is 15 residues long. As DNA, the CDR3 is TGTGCCAGCAGCGTGACTAGCGGGGGATACAATGAGCAGTTCTTC. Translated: CASSVTSGGYNEQFF.

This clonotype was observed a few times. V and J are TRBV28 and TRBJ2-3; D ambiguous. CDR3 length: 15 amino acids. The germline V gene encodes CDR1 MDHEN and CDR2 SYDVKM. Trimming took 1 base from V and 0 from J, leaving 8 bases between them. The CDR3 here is CASSLLQPSTDTQYF. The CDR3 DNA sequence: TGTGCCAGCAGTTTATTACAGCCTAGCACAGATACGCAGTATTTT.

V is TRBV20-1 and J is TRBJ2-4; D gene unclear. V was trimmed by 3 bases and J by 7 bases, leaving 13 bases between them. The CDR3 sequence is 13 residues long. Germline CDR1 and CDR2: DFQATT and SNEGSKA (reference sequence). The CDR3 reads CSARVDGGNIQYF. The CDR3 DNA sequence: TGCAGTGCTAGGGTGGACGGTGGGAACATTCAGTACTTC.

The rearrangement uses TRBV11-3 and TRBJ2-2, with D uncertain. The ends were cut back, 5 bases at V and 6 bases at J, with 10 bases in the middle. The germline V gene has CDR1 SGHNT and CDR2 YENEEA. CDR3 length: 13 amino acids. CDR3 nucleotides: TGTGCCAGCAGCCCCACGTACCCCGGGGAGCTGTTTTTT. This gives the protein CASSPTYPGELFF.

The CDR3 is CASSFDPLVGPEDTQYF. The CDR3, as DNA: TGTGCCAGCAGTTTCGACCCTCTGGTTGGCCCCGAAGATACGCAGTATTTT. The rearrangement links TRBV12-3 or TRBV12-4 to TRBJ2-3; no definite D call. The CDR3 contains 17 residues. V lost 3 bases, J lost 5 bases, and 21 bases lay in between.

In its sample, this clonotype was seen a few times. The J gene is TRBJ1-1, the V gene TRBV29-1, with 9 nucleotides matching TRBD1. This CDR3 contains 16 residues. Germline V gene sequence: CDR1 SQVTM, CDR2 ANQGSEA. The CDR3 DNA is TGCAGTATTACCGATGCCGCGGGACAGGGAAACACTGAAGCTTTCTTT. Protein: CSITDAAGQGNTEAFF.

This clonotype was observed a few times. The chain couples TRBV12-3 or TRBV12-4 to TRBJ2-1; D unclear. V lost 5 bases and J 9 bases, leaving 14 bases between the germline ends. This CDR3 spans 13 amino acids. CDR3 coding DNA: TGTGCCAGCAGTCCAACATCCTCGGGTGAGCAGTTCTTC. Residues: CASSPTSSGEQFF.

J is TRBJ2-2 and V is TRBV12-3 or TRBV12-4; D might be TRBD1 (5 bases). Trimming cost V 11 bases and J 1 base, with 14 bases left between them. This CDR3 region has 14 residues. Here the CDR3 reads CAWRRTQNTGELFF. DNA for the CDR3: TGTGCCTGGCGGCGGACACAGAACACCGGGGAGCTGTTTTTT.

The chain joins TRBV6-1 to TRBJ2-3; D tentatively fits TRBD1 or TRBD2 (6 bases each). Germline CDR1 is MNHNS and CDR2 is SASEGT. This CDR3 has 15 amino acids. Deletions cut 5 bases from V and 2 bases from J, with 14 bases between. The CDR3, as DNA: TGTGCCAGCAGTCGGTCGGGGGCCAACACAGATACGCAGTATTTT. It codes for CASSRSGANTDTQYF.

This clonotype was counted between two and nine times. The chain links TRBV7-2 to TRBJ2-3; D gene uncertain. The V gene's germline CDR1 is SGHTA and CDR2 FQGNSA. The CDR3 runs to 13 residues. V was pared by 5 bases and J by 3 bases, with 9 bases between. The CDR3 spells CASSPGATDTQYF. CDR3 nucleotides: TGTGCCAGCAGCCCCGGAGCGACAGATACGCAGTATTTT.

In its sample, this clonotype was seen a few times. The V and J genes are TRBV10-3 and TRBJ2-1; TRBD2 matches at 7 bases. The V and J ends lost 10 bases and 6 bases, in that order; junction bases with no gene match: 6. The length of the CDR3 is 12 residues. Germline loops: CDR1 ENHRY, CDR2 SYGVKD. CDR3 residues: CASEGGGNEQFF. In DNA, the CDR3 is TGTGCCAGCGAGGGCGGGGGCAATGAGCAGTTCTTC.

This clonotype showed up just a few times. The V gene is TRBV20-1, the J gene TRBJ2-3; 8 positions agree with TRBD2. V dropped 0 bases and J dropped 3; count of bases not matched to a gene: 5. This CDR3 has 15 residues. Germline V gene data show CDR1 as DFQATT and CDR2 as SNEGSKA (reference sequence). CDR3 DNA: TGCAGTGCTAGAGATACCCCGGGGGGGACAGATACGCAGTATTTT. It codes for CSARDTPGGTDTQYF.

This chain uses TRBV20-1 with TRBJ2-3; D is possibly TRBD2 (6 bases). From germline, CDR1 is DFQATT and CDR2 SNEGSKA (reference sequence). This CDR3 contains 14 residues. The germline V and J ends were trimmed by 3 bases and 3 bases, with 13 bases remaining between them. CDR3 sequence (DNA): TGCAGTGCTAGCCGGGGGATTGAGACAGATACGCAGTATTTT. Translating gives CSASRGIETDTQYF.

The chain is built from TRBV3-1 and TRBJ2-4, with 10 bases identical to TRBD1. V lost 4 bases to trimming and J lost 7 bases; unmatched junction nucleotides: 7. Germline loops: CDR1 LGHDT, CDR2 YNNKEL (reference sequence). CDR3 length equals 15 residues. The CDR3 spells CASSLTTGQGNIQYF. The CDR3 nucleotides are TGTGCCAGCAGCCTAACTACGGGACAGGGGAACATTCAGTACTTC. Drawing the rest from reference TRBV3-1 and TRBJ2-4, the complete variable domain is DTAVSQTPKYLVTQMGNDKSIKCEQNLGHDTMYWYKQDSKKFLKIMFSYNNKELIINETVPNRFSPKSPDKAHLNLHINSLELGDSAVYFCASSLTTGQGNIQYFGAGTRLSVL.

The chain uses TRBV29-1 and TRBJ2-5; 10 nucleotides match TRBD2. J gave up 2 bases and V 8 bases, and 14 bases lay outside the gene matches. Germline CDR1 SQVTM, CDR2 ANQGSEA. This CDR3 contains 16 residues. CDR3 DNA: TGCAGCATCCGGGCTTCAGGACTAGCGGAACAAGAGACCCAGTACTTC. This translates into CSIRASGLAEQETQYF.

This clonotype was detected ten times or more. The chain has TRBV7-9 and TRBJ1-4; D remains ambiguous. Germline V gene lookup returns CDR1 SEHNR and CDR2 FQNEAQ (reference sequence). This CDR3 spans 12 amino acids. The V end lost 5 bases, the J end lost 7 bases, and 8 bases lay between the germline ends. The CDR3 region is CASSPYGEKLFF. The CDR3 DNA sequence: TGTGCCAGCAGCCCTTACGGTGAAAAACTGTTTTTT.